The clone carrying this T cell receptor beta chain was counted between two and nine times. No antigen is known for it. Distinct nucleotide sequences in the sample also encode this CDR3. This sample stems from a study of cytomegalovirus exposure and HLA in healthy donors. At the level of the study: In an early release, HLA-typed donors contributed approximately 80 million unique TCR sequences. The study's findings and limits: Reported findings show TCR beta sequences accurately forecast HLA-A and HLA-B alleles in most subjects. Earlier analysis looked at TCR beta V segments, and most were productive about 90% or about 30% of the time.

In nominal health when sampled, donors likely had unrecorded immune exposures nonetheless. PCR amplification relied on 60 Vbeta primers (plus 13 Jbeta primers). Only in-frame clones appear in the TCRdb table, and some are missing; sequencing was by immunoSEQ multiplex PCR. The sample has about 200,000 clones, about 85% seen once; the top ten hold roughly 0.4%. CDR3 size: 15 residues. V shed 6 bases and J 6 bases; nucleotides not matched to a gene: 6. CDR1 and CDR2 (germline): MNHNS, SASEGT. Sequencing used PBMCs. The sequence derives from a male donor in good health and CMV-seropositive. The chain carries TRBV6-1 and TRBJ2-3; TRBD2 matches at 13 bases. The CDR3 nucleotides read TGTGCCAGCAGGTCGGGACTAGCGGGAACGGATACGCAGTATTTT. Amino acids: CASRSGLAGTDTQYF.